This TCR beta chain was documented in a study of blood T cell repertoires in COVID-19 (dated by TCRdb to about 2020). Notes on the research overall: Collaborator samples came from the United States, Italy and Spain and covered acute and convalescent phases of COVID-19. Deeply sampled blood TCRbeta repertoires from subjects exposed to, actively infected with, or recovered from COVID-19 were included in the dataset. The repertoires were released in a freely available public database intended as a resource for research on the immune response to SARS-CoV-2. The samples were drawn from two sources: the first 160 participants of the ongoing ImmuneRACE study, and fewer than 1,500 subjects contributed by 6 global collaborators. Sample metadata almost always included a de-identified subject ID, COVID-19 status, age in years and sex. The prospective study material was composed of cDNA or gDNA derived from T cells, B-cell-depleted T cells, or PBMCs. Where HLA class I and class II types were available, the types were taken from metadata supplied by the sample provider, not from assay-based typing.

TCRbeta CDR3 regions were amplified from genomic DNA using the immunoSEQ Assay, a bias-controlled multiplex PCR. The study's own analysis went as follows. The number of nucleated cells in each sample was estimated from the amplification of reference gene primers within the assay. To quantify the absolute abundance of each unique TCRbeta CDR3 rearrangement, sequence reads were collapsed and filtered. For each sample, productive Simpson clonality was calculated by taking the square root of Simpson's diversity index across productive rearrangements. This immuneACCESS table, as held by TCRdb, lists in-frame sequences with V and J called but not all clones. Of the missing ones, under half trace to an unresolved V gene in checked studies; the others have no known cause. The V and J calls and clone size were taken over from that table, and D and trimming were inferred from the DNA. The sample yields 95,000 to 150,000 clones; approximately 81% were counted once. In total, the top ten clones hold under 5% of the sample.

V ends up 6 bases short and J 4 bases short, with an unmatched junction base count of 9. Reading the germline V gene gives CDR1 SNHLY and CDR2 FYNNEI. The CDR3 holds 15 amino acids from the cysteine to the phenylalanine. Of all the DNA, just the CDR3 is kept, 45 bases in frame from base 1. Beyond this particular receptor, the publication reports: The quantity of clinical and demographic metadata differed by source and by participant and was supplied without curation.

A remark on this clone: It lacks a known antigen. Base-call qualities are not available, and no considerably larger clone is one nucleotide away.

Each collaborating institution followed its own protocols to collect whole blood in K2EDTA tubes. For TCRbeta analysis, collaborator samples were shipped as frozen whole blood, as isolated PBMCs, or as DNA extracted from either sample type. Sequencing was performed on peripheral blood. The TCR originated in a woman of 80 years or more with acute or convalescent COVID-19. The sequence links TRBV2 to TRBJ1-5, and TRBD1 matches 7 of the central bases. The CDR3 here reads CASRGDRASNQPQHF. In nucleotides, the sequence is TGTGCCAGCAGGGGAGACAGGGCGAGTAATCAGCCCCAGCATTTT.